These 28 T cell receptor beta chains came from one sample sequenced in a study of blood T cell repertoires in COVID-19 (dated by TCRdb to the early 2020s). The library was produced with the immunoSEQ multiplex PCR assay. Here the immuneACCESS table is served through TCRdb, limited to in-frame sequences with V and J called. Missing clones are a known gap in these copies; in checked studies unresolved V genes cover under half, and the rest lacks a known reason. This sample holds roughly 670,000 clones; 85% to 90% were observed only once. Roughly 0.25% of the sample comes from the top ten. The specimen was peripheral blood. The origin of the receptors is a woman aged 18-30 years with acute or convalescent COVID-19.

The rearrangement links TRBV24-1 to TRBJ1-2; D perhaps matches TRBD1 (5 bases). The CDR3 is made up of 13 amino acids. The V and J ends lost 3 bases and 6 bases respectively, with 10 bases between them. Germline assignment: CDR1 KGHDR and CDR2 SFDVKD. CDR3 in DNA: TGTGCCACCAGTGATCGGGGGGGAGATGGCTACACCTTC. This encodes CATSDRGGDGYTF.

This chain joins TRBV5-6 and TRBJ1-2; 7 bases are a match to TRBD1. J lost 0 bases, V lost 3 bases, and 5 bases had no gene match. The CDR3 covers 15 residues. Per the germline V gene, CDR1 is SGHDT and CDR2 is YYEEEE. CDR3 DNA: TGTGCCAGCAGCTCGAGACAGGGCCCTAACTATGGCTACACCTTC. Translation: CASSSRQGPNYGYTF.

The CDR3 is CASSHRGGGTGELFF. The CDR3 DNA reads TGCGCCAGCAGCCACAGGGGAGGGGGCACCGGGGAGCTGTTTTTT. The rearrangement uses TRBV4-3 and TRBJ2-2; weak D call: TRBD2 (7 bases). Trimming took 3 bases from V and 4 from J, leaving 12 bases between them. Germline V gene sequence: CDR1 LGHNA, CDR2 YSLEER. The CDR3 contains 15 residues.

V gene TRBV2 combines with J gene TRBJ1-5, with D unclear. V gave up 6 bases and J gave up 8 bases, with 8 bases separating them. The germline CDR1 and CDR2 sequences are SNHLY and FYNNEI. This CDR3 has 11 residues. CDR3 region: CASSFSEPQHF. The CDR3 DNA reads as TGTGCCAGCAGCTTTAGTGAGCCCCAGCATTTT.

The V gene is TRBV5-1, the J gene TRBJ1-2, with D perhaps TRBD1 (6 bases). Germline V gene lookup returns CDR1 SGHRS and CDR2 YFSETQ. This CDR3 spans 13 amino acids. V lost 4 bases and J lost 5, with 12 bases in between. The CDR3 loop is CASSTQGGYGYTF. The CDR3 DNA is TGCGCCAGCAGCACACAGGGAGGGTATGGCTACACCTTC.

The CDR3 nucleotides read TGCGCCAGCAGCCAAGATTTTGGCAGGGGGTCGGTCGGGGAGCTGTTTTTT. This codes for CASSQDFGRGSVGELFF. This chain connects TRBV4-1 to TRBJ2-2; 7 bases fit TRBD1. The CDR3 has 17 residues. The junction had 11 bases not matched to a gene; V was cut back by 0 bases and J by 7 bases. The germline V gene has CDR1 MGHRA and CDR2 YSYEKL.

The chain recombines TRBV30 with TRBJ1-6; 9 nucleotides align to TRBD1. Trimming at V came to 7 bases and at J to 10 bases, leaving 5 bases not matched to a gene. In germline, CDR1 is GTSNPN, CDR2 SVGIG (reference sequence). The CDR3 contains 12 residues. The CDR3 region is CASGQGSSPLHF. The CDR3, as DNA: TGTGCCTCCGGACAGGGGAGCTCACCCCTCCACTTT.

This chain links TRBV7-2 with TRBJ1-1, with no clear D. Looked up from germline, CDR1 is SGHTA and CDR2 is FQGNSA. The CDR3 consists of 13 residues. Trimming cost V 1 base and J 7 bases, with 10 bases left between them. Here the CDR3 reads CASSLGLLSEAFF. In DNA, the CDR3 is TGTGCCAGCAGCTTAGGATTATTGAGTGAAGCTTTCTTT.

The chain couples TRBV10-3 to TRBJ1-2; 7 bases align to TRBD1. Losses at the gene ends were 2 bases for V and 7 bases for J; bases not matched to a gene: 1. From germline, CDR1 is ENHRY and CDR2 SYGVKD. The CDR3 has 12 amino acids. DNA of the CDR3: TGTGCCATCAGTGAGGACAGGGTTGGCTACACCTTC. Translating it yields CAISEDRVGYTF.

CDR3: CASSQEWALENIQYF. The DNA for the CDR3 is TGCGCCAGCAGCCAAGAGTGGGCCTTGGAAAACATTCAGTACTTC. The V gene is TRBV4-1, the J gene TRBJ2-4; no definite D call. The CDR3 extends over 15 amino acids. The germline CDR1 and CDR2 sequences are MGHRA and YSYEKL. Trimming took off 0 bases at V and 5 bases at J, with 11 bases between the two ends.

Worth noting for this clone: This sample also contains other DNA sequences that code for the same CDR3. J is TRBJ2-7 and V is TRBV5-1, with TRBD1 matching 7 bases. CDR1 and CDR2 from the germline V gene are SGHRS and YFSETQ. The CDR3 runs to 13 residues. J was trimmed by 3 bases and V by 4 bases; bases with no gene match: 4. The CDR3 region has the DNA TGCGCCAGCAGCCCGGGACAGCTCTACGAGCAGTACTTC. It encodes CASSPGQLYEQYF.

The chain joins TRBV7-8 to TRBJ2-7; tentatively, D is TRBD1 (6 bases). V was trimmed by 8 bases and J by 4 bases, leaving 18 bases between them. The germline CDR1 and CDR2 sequences are SGHVS and FQNEAQ. The CDR3 totals 14 residues. The CDR3 spells CASRPDGTPYEQYF. The CDR3 DNA is TGTGCCAGCCGCCCAGACGGGACACCGTACGAGCAGTACTTC.

The CDR3: CASRDGQGQYEQFF. The CDR3 nucleotides are TGTGCCAGCAGGGACGGACAGGGGCAGTATGAGCAGTTCTTC. This sequence joins TRBV2 and TRBJ2-1, with 9 bases aligning to TRBD1. Per germline, CDR1 SNHLY and CDR2 FYNNEI. CDR3 size: 14 residues. V shed 6 bases and J 8 bases; nucleotides not matched to a gene: 8.

This rearrangement joins TRBV12-3 or TRBV12-4 to TRBJ2-2; D unclear. This CDR3 is built from 10 residues. The ends were cut back, 6 bases at V and 7 bases at J, with 3 bases in the middle. The DNA of the CDR3 is TGTGCCAGCAGCTTCGGGGAGCTGTTTTTT. This translates into CASSFGELFF.

The chain is built from TRBV12-2 and TRBJ1-1; the table's D call, TRBD1, was not checked against the DNA. TRBV12-2 is a known pseudogene. This CDR3 is built from 15 residues. CDR3 region: CASRLSSGTSGPAFF. The CDR3, as DNA: TGTGCAAGTCGCTTATCTTCTGGGACATCGGGGCCAGCTTTCTTT.

The chain carries TRBV11-2 and TRBJ2-2, with TRBD2 identical over 14 bases. This CDR3 is built from 18 residues. Germline lookup yields CDR1 SGHAT and CDR2 FQNNGV. V was clipped by 4 bases and J by 0 bases; unmatched bases: 4. The CDR3 nucleotides read TGTGCCAGCAGCTCATGGACTAGCGGGGGGACGAACACCGGGGAGCTGTTTTTT. This gives the protein CASSSWTSGGTNTGELFF.

The V call is TRBV9, the J call TRBJ1-2, with a tentative D call TRBD1 (5 bases). In germline, CDR1 is SGDLS, CDR2 YYNGEE. The CDR3 is 15 residues long. With 2 bases removed from V and 6 bases from J, the gap between germline ends came to 17 bases. CDR3 in amino acids: CASSVAPGWNDGYTF. CDR3 nucleotides: TGTGCCAGCAGCGTTGCCCCAGGGTGGAACGATGGCTACACCTTC.

The chain employs TRBV9 and TRBJ2-7; TRBD2 matches 9 bases. V gave up 0 bases and J gave up 5 bases; unmatched junction bases: 3. Germline V gene data show CDR1 as SGDLS and CDR2 as YYNGEE. CDR3 length: 14 residues. The CDR3 DNA sequence: TGTGCCAGCAGCGTAGGGTTAGCGGGGGACGAGCAGTACTTC. It encodes CASSVGLAGDEQYF.

The J gene is TRBJ2-7, the V gene TRBV6-1, with D possibly being TRBD1 (6 bases). Germline CDR1 and CDR2: MNHNS and SASEGT. The CDR3 contains 16 residues. The V and J ends lost 4 bases and 3 bases respectively, with 19 bases between them. The CDR3 spells CASSAAGTPIFYEQYF. CDR3 DNA: TGTGCCAGCAGTGCCGCCGGGACACCGATATTCTACGAGCAGTACTTC.

The chain joins TRBV24-1 to TRBJ2-2, with D possibly matching TRBD1 (6 bases). This CDR3 contains 17 residues. Looked up from germline, CDR1 is KGHDR and CDR2 is SFDVKD. Trimming pared 4 bases from V and 3 bases from J, leaving 17 bases between. DNA for the CDR3: TGTGCCACCAGTGACCCCAAACAGGGATCACACACCGGGGAGCTGTTTTTT. Translated, it gives CATSDPKQGSHTGELFF.

The chain uses TRBV5-1 and TRBJ2-3; 9 bases match TRBD1. Trimming took 8 bases from V and 2 from J; bases not matched to a gene: 3. The CDR3 is 13 residues long. Germline CDR1 is SGHRS and CDR2 is YFSETQ. CDR3 amino acids: CASRDRDTDTQYF. CDR3 sequence (DNA): TGCGCCAGTAGGGACAGGGACACAGATACGCAGTATTTT.

The rearrangement links TRBV6-4 to TRBJ1-1; D possibly corresponds to TRBD1 (6 bases). Germline V gene sequence: CDR1 MRHNA, CDR2 SNTAGT. The CDR3 has 16 residues. Trimming removed 2 bases from V and 6 bases from J, with 19 bases in between. As DNA, the CDR3 is TGTGCCAGCAGTGACGTGACCACAGGGCTGAAGGCTGAAGCTTTCTTT. Its translation is CASSDVTTGLKAEAFF.

This chain connects TRBV7-3 to TRBJ1-1; D gene uncertain. The CDR3 contains 14 residues. Germline V gene data show CDR1 as SGHTA and CDR2 as FQGTGA. V was shortened by 6 bases and J by 4 bases, with 15 bases between the two germline ends. CDR3 sequence (DNA): TGTGCCAGCAGGCCGCAAGTCGGTGGCACTGAAGCTTTCTTT. As protein: CASRPQVGGTEAFF.

In regard to this clone: Given the absence of the conserved phenylalanine or tryptophan at the CDR3 end, a read error is likely. Because the CDR3's place on the DNA is in doubt, the DNA is left out and the CDR3 is given as listed by TCRdb. Here the CDR3 reads CASSPGQGSLTL. The chain uses TRBV3-1 (or the pseudogene TRBV3-2) and TRBJ1-2; TRBD1 reflects the table's D call only, with no check against the DNA. The CDR3 contains 12 residues when both ends are counted. CDR1 and CDR2 (germline): LGHDT, YNNKEL (reference sequence).

This chain connects TRBV4-2 to TRBJ1-5; 8 nucleotides align to TRBD1. Per the germline V gene, CDR1 is LGHNA and CDR2 is YNFKEQ. V gave up 0 bases and J gave up 4 bases; unmatched junction bases: 2. The CDR3 length is 15 residues. The CDR3 is CASSQEQGANQPQHF. The CDR3 DNA sequence: TGTGCCAGCAGCCAAGAGCAGGGGGCTAATCAGCCCCAGCATTTT.

The J gene is TRBJ1-2, the V gene TRBV12-3 or TRBV12-4; no firm D call. V shed 5 bases and J shed 1 base, with 8 bases lying between them. The CDR3 has 13 residues. CDR3 residues: CASSPRVNYGYTF. The CDR3 nucleotides read TGTGCCAGCAGTCCACGGGTTAACTATGGCTACACCTTC.

This chain links TRBV5-1 with TRBJ2-5; 8 positions match TRBD1. The J segment lost 2 bases and the V segment lost 5 bases, leaving 11 bases of the junction unmatched. This CDR3 has 16 residues. From germline, CDR1 is SGHRS and CDR2 YFSETQ. The CDR3 bases are TGCGCCAGCAGTGCAGGACAGGGCCCTCCACAAGAGACCCAGTACTTC. As protein: CASSAGQGPPQETQYF.

The V call is TRBV7-9, the J call TRBJ1-2, with 7 bases lining up with TRBD1. The trim removed 3 bases at V and 8 bases at J, leaving 9 bases unmatched. The CDR3 has 14 amino acids. CDR1 SEHNR and CDR2 FQNEAQ come from the germline V gene (reference sequence). The CDR3 spells CASSFDREWDGYTF. The CDR3 bases are TGTGCCAGCAGCTTTGACAGGGAATGGGACGGCTACACCTTC.